This T cell receptor (beta chain) was profiled in a study of spatial heterogeneity in lung cancer. This sample's time point: sample taken at primary tumor resection. TCRs were sequenced from unsorted whole RNA of tumor, nontumor lung or PBMC. Study results and limitations: Expanded tumor TCRs that were ubiquitous appeared in blood more at resection than follow-up.

In the library, each TCR cDNA molecule bore its own unique molecular identifier. TCRdb called the 5' RACE reads again in MiXCR, with one record for every CDR3 protein. The sample carries about 7,000 distinct CDR3 sequences, about 9.1% recorded once. This clonotype has ten or more counts. Its matching antigen is unknown. This beta chain slipped into a library made for alpha chains as a stray read, so its size is not meaningful. Sample: PBMCs, taken at surgery. The TCR comes from a male donor with early-stage non-small cell lung cancer.

CDR3 sequence reads: CASSLVGAPPGETQYF. CDR3 coding DNA: TGTGCCAGCAGTTTAGTCGGGGCGCCTCCAGGGGAGACCCAGTACTTC. The V gene is TRBV28, the J gene TRBJ2-5; either TRBD1 or TRBD2 may supply D (5 bases each). Per the germline V gene, CDR1 is MDHEN and CDR2 is SYDVKM. The ends were cut back, 2 bases at V and 5 bases at J, with 18 bases in the middle. This CDR3 has 16 amino acids.